This TCR beta chain is drawn from a study of blood T cell repertoires in COVID-19. Participants came from some 26 US areas, aged roughly 18 to 89 years. Participants' own reports of clinical history determined their cohort assignment. Per the authors' pipeline: Estimation of nucleated cell counts was performed using reference gene primer amplification. Libraries were prepared by immunoSEQ multiplex PCR; TCRdb keeps only in-frame clonotypes and omits some of them. The D gene and trimming were derived from the DNA, and the V and J assignments and clone size from that table. Of around 320,000 clones listed, around 90% are singletons. CDR1 and CDR2 (germline): MGHRA, YSYEKL. V was pared by 0 bases and J by 0 bases, with 15 bases between. The CDR3 spans 18 residues. This clone was counted once.

The source is a woman under 30 with acute COVID-19. The chain carries TRBV4-1 and TRBJ1-5; tentatively, D is TRBD1 (6 bases). Sequences were obtained from PBMCs or T cells enriched from blood (not recorded which). The CDR3 DNA reads as TGCGCCAGCAGCCAAGAATCAGCAGGGGTTTTTAGCAATCAGCCCCAGCATTTT. Translated: CASSQESAGVFSNQPQHF.